This is a list of T cell receptor beta chains from one sample in a study of blood T cell repertoires in COVID-19. Assay: immunoSEQ multiplex PCR; the TCRdb copy retains only in-frame clones and omits some. The sample lists roughly 40,000 clones; around 80% were seen once. The specimen sequenced was peripheral blood. The receptors originated from a human donor in a cohort sampled during active COVID-19. Each CDR3 is given with its conserved first and last residue. A D gene is named only where the DNA matches it firmly. Not all rows give a size; the values are once, few, many and, for expanded clones, a class.

clone_size j_call cdr3_length d_call v_call cdr3_aa cdr3_nt
few TRBJ2-2 16 NA TRBV28 CASRPSGRANTGELFF TGTGCCAGCAGACCCAGTGGCAGGGCGAACACCGGGGAGCTGTTTTTT
few TRBJ2-5 15 TRBD1 TRBV20-1 CSASGTGGDQETQYF TGCAGTGCTAGTGGGACAGGGGGAGATCAAGAGACCCAGTACTTC
NA TRBJ1-6 13 TRBD1 TRBV30 CAWSRDRGSPLHF TGTGCCTGGAGTAGGGACAGGGGCTCACCCCTCCACTTT
NA TRBJ1-5 12 NA TRBV15 CATSRNSLPQHF TGTGCCACCAGCAGGAACAGCTTGCCCCAGCATTTT
NA TRBJ1-1 12 NA TRBV4-2 CASSQGAEASFF TGTGCCAGCAGCCAAGGGGCGGAGGCCTCTTTCTTT
NA TRBJ2-2 14 NA TRBV7-9 CASRRGLNTGELFF TGTGCCAGCCGGAGGGGATTGAACACCGGGGAGCTGTTTTTT
NA TRBJ2-1 13 NA TRBV18 CASSRTGGHEQFF TGTGCCAGCTCGCGTACCGGGGGGCATGAGCAGTTCTTC
NA TRBJ2-7 16 NA TRBV28 CASSFSRNRGSYEQYF TGTGCCAGCAGTTTTAGTAGGAACCGCGGCTCCTACGAGCAGTACTTC
NA TRBJ2-5 13 NA TRBV3-1/TRBV3-2 CASSLGAGETQYF TGTGCCAGCAGCCTAGGGGCTGGGGAGACCCAGTACTTC
NA TRBJ1-4 16 NA TRBV6-2/TRBV6-3 CASSYGWRTLNEKLFF TGTGCCAGCAGTTACGGATGGAGGACCCTTAATGAAAAACTGTTTTTT
once TRBJ1-5 15 NA TRBV5-5 CASSLEGHQNQPQHF TGTGCCAGCAGCTTGGAGGGACACCAGAATCAGCCCCAGCATTTT
NA TRBJ1-1 15 NA TRBV7-9 CASSSPRQANTEAFF TGTGCCAGCAGCTCCCCACGGCAGGCGAACACTGAAGCTTTCTTT
NA TRBJ2-3 13 NA TRBV3-1/TRBV3-2 CASSHSGTDTQYF TGTGCCAGCAGCCACAGCGGCACAGATACGCAGTATTTT
NA TRBJ1-2 14 NA TRBV5-1 CASSYLMAEYGYTF TGCGCCAGCAGCTACCTAATGGCGGAATATGGCTACACCTTC
NA TRBJ1-2 13 NA TRBV2 CASSEGGEVGYTF TGTGCCAGCAGTGAAGGAGGGGAGGTTGGCTACACCTTC
NA TRBJ2-1 16 NA TRBV25-1 CASQGGGSNSYNEQFF TGTGCCAGCCAAGGAGGCGGGTCTAACTCCTACAATGAGCAGTTCTTC
few TRBJ1-1 17 NA TRBV5-6 CASSQTAARTMNTEAFF TGTGCCAGCAGCCAAACCGCGGCCCGAACCATGAACACTGAAGCTTTCTTT
NA TRBJ2-1 17 TRBD2 TRBV15 CATSRVLAGGGYNEQFF TGTGCCACCAGCAGAGTTCTAGCGGGAGGGGGGTACAATGAGCAGTTCTTC
few TRBJ1-5 15 TRBD1 TRBV30 CAWSRDRGSYQPQHF TGTGCCTGGAGTCGAGACAGGGGATCATATCAGCCCCAGCATTTT
NA TRBJ1-5 18 NA TRBV15 CATSRDPLTTVFDQPQHF TGTGCCACCAGCAGAGATCCTCTTACGACAGTTTTCGATCAGCCCCAGCATTTT
NA TRBJ2-2 14 NA TRBV19 CASTTNSNTGELFF TGTGCCAGTACAACCAACTCGAACACCGGGGAGCTGTTTTTT
NA TRBJ2-7 13 NA TRBV18 CASSPPGFYEQYF TGTGCCAGCTCACCACCGGGCTTTTACGAGCAGTACTTC
NA TRBJ1-2 12 TRBD1 TRBV29-1 CSVTGGLEGYTF TGCAGCGTGACAGGGGGCTTGGAGGGCTACACCTTC
NA TRBJ2-1 16 TRBD2 TRBV28 CASRGLAGNPYNEQFF TGTGCCAGCAGGGGACTAGCGGGCAACCCCTACAATGAGCAGTTCTTC
NA TRBJ1-4 13 NA TRBV4-1 CASTGQFNEKLFF TGCGCCAGCACGGGTCAGTTTAATGAAAAACTGTTTTTT
NA TRBJ2-7 17 TRBD2 TRBV4-3 CASSQDWASGGIYEQYF TGCGCCAGCAGCCAAGATTGGGCCAGCGGGGGGATCTACGAGCAGTACTTC
NA TRBJ2-4 16 NA TRBV18 CASSPTAADSKNIQYF TGTGCCAGCTCACCGACAGCCGCGGACAGCAAAAACATTCAGTACTTC
NA TRBJ1-1 14 NA TRBV15 CATSRDLINTEAFF TGTGCCACCAGCAGAGATCTAATAAACACTGAAGCTTTCTTT
NA TRBJ2-5 16 TRBD1 TRBV28 CASSHFGTGDGETQYF TGTGCCAGCAGTCACTTCGGGACAGGGGACGGGGAGACCCAGTACTTC
NA TRBJ2-1 13 NA TRBV24-1 CATSGLTNNEQFF TGTGCCACCAGTGGCCTGACTAACAATGAGCAGTTCTTC
NA TRBJ2-7 13 NA TRBV28 CASTPGFGDEQYF TGTGCCAGCACCCCCGGATTCGGGGACGAGCAGTACTTC
NA TRBJ1-5 16 NA TRBV7-2 CASSLMRVGSNQPQHF TGTGCCAGCAGCTTAATGAGGGTAGGGAGTAATCAGCCCCAGCATTTT